These T cell receptor beta chains were read from a single sample in a study of esophageal squamous cell carcinoma under preoperative chemotherapy. TCRdb recomputed calls from the PCR reads with MiXCR, one row per CDR3 protein. The sample includes about 30,000 distinct CDR3 sequences, around 50% of them seen just once. Collection of the sample occurred from a patient given preoperative chemotherapy. These receptors originate from a human donor with esophageal squamous cell carcinoma. The donor label of this sample is uncertain. CDR3s include the opening cysteine and the closing phenylalanine or tryptophan. The D gene is left open where the match is weak. A row's size may be missing; if present it is once, few, many or a size class.

J gene,V gene,CDR3 length,D gene,clone size,CDR3 DNA,CDR3 protein
TRBJ2-3,TRBV7-3,13,-,-,TGTGCCAGCGGCTTTTGCGGAACAGATATGCAGTATTTT,CASGFCGTDMQYF
TRBJ2-1,TRBV12-3/TRBV12-4,15,-,-,TGTGCCAGCAGCTGGGGGGCAGGCGCCCACGATGAGCAGTTCTTC,CASSWGAGAHDEQFF
TRBJ2-7,TRBV7-2,15,TRBD1,large,TGTGCCAGCAGCTCGTCCGGGACAGGGCTCTACGAGCAGTACTTC,CASSSSGTGLYEQYF
TRBJ2-2,TRBV11-3,15,-,-,TGTGCCAGCAGCTTACGGGACGGACACACCGGGGAGCTGTTTTTT,CASSLRDGHTGELFF
TRBJ2-3,TRBV7-8,18,-,-,TGTGCCAGCAGCCCCGAGGGTGGAGTGGGGGGTCATAAAGATACGCAGTATTTC,CASSPEGGVGGHKDTQYF
TRBJ2-3,TRBV3-1,17,TRBD2,few,TGTGCCAGCAGCCTGACTAGCGGGAGCCCCTGGGGAGATACGCAGTATTTT,CASSLTSGSPWGDTQYF
TRBJ2-2,TRBV28,15,-,many,TGTGCCAGCAGTTTCGACGGGGTGAACACCGGGGAGCTGTTTTTT,CASSFDGVNTGELFF
TRBJ2-5,TRBV6-1,15,-,-,TGTGCCAGGGGCGATGGGGCTCGCGCCCAAGATACCCAGTACTTC,CARGDGARAQDTQYF
TRBJ2-1,TRBV11-3,16,TRBD2,-,TGTGCCAGCAGCCGGACTAGCGGGAGTCCATTCAATGAGCAGTTCTTC,CASSRTSGSPFNEQFF
TRBJ2-3,TRBV7-9,21,TRBD2,-,TGTGCCAGCAGCTCTCCGACGGGACTAGCGGGAGGAGGTTGGAGCACAGATACGCAGTATTTT,CASSSPTGLAGGGWSTDTQYF
TRBJ2-7,TRBV4-1,15,TRBD2,few,TGCGCCAGCAGCCAAGCGGGACTAGCCTCCTACGAGCAGTACTTC,CASSQAGLASYEQYF
TRBJ1-6,TRBV6-1,13,-,-,TGTGCCAGCAGCGTTAGTAATAATTCACCCCTCCACTTT,CASSVSNNSPLHF
TRBJ2-1,TRBV7-3,13,-,-,TGTGCCAGCAGCTCCGGACTTGAAAATGAGCAGTTCTTC,CASSSGLENEQFF
TRBJ2-3,TRBV12-3/TRBV12-4,14,TRBD2,few,TGTGCCAGCACCCCTCTAGCGGTGGGCGGGGCGCAGTATTTT,CASTPLAVGGAQYF
TRBJ2-3,TRBV7-6,12,-,-,TGTGCCGGGGGTGACTTCCAAGAGACGCAGTATTTT,CAGGDFQETQYF
TRBJ2-3,TRBV7-6,16,TRBD2,-,TGTGCCAGCAGCCCCGTTATCACCGTGGGGGGGGATACGCAGTATTTT,CASSPVITVGGDTQYF
TRBJ2-1,TRBV10-3,10,-,once,TGTGCCACCAAGGAGGGGGAGCAGTTCTTC,CATKEGEQFF
TRBJ1-1,TRBV11-3,14,-,many,TGTGCCAGCAGCCCGACCGCTATGAACACTGAAGCTTTCTTT,CASSPTAMNTEAFF
TRBJ2-3,TRBV20-1,17,TRBD2,few,TGCAGTGCTAGAGCCCTCCTAGCGGGAGGGCGGACAGATACGCAGTATTTT,CSARALLAGGRTDTQYF
TRBJ2-7,TRBV4-1,16,TRBD2,-,TGCGCCAGCAGCCCTTATGGGACTAGCGGGGCCTCCGAGCAGTACTTC,CASSPYGTSGASEQYF
TRBJ2-5,TRBV7-9,16,TRBD1,many,TGTGCCAGCAGCTCACGTCCCGGGACAGGACAAGAGACCCAGTACTTC,CASSSRPGTGQETQYF
TRBJ1-1,TRBV19,14,-,-,TGTGCCAGTACCATAACCGGTATGAACACTGAAGCTTTCTTT,CASTITGMNTEAFF
TRBJ2-7,TRBV7-2,14,TRBD2,-,TGTGGCGGTTCGCGACCGGGAGGCAAAGATACGCAGTACTTC,CGGSRPGGKDTQYF
TRBJ2-5,TRBV7-3,14,TRBD1,-,TGTGCCAGCAGCTTATCAGGGGGCTCAGAGACCCAGTACTTC,CASSLSGGSETQYF
TRBJ2-6,TRBV7-6,19,-,-,TGTGCCAGCAGCGAGGACAGCCTAGGGTCTTTCTCTGGGGCCAACGTCCTGACTTTC,CASSEDSLGSFSGANVLTF
TRBJ2-3,TRBV7-3,13,-,-,TGTGCCAGCAGCTTAACGTCGGCTGATACGCAGTATTTT,CASSLTSADTQYF
TRBJ2-1,TRBV7-6,16,TRBD2,large,TGTGCCAGCAGCCCCGTTATCAGCGGGGGGGGGGGTGAGCAGTTCTTC,CASSPVISGGGGEQFF
TRBJ2-1,TRBV14,16,TRBD2,-,TGTGCCAGCAGCCAAGTGGGCGGGAGAAGATACAATGAGCAGTTCTTC,CASSQVGGRRYNEQFF
TRBJ2-1,TRBV12-5,13,-,-,TGTGCTAGTGGAACAGCTTCCTACAATGAGCAGTTCTTC,CASGTASYNEQFF
TRBJ2-3,TRBV7-3,16,TRBD1,-,TGTGCCAGCGGGGCCCCAGGGGGCCGAATCAAAGAGACCCAGTATTTC,CASGAPGGRIKETQYF